The source of this TCR beta chain is a study of shared clonotypes between healthy human individuals. About the research overall: Donors were two women and a few men aged 18 to 49. Whole-study results and caveats: Rarefaction showed that sequencing of sorted subsets was incomplete (despite large depth). The low donor count limited represented genetic and exposure-history diversity.

It was about 210 ng DNA, 28,000 or so T cell genomes, that sorted-subset replicate PCRs used. The data were produced by immunoSEQ multiplex PCR, yet TCRdb's version contains in-frame clones alone and is incomplete. The sample has about 580,000 clones, roughly 98% seen once. V lost 6 bases and J 2 bases, leaving 11 bases between the germline ends. The CDR3 consists of 12 residues. CDR1 SQVTM and CDR2 ANQGSEA come from the germline V gene. Only CD45RO-negative cells positively selected for CCR7 counted as naive CD8 cells, so terminally differentiated effector memory CD45RA+ cells were excluded. A remark on this clone: The antigen remains unidentified.

The TCR sequence derives from a man aged 25 to 40 in good health. Source material: naive CD8+ T cells sorted from blood. The chain joins TRBV29-1 to TRBJ2-7, with D possibly being TRBD1 (5 bases). Written as DNA, the CDR3 is TGCAGCGTAATACAGGAAACCTACGAGCAGTACTTC. It is translated as CSVIQETYEQYF.